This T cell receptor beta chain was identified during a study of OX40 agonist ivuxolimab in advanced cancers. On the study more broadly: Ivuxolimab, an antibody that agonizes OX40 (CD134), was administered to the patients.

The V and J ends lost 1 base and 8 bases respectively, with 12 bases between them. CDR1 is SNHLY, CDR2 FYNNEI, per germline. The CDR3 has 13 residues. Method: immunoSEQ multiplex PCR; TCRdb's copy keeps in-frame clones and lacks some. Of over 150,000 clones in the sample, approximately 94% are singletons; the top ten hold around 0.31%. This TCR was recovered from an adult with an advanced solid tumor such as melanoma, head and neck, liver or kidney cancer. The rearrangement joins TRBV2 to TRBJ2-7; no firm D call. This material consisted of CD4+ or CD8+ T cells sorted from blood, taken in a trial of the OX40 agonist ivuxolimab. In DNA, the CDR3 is TGTGCCAGCAGTGAAGGATCCGATTTCAAGCAGTACTTC. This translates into CASSEGSDFKQYF.